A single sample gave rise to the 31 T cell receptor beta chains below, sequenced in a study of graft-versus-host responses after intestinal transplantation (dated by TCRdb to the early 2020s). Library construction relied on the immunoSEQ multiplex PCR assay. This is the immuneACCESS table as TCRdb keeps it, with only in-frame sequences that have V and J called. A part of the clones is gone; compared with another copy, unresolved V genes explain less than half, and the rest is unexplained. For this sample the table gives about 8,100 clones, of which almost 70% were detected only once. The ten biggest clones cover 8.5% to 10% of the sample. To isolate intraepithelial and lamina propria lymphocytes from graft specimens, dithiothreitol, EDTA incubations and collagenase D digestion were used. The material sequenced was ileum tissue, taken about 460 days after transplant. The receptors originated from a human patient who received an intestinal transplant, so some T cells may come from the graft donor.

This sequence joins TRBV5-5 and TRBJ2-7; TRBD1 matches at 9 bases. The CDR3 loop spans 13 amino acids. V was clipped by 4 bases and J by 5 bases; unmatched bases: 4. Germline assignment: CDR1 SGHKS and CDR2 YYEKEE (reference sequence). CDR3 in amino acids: CASSGTGRNEQYF. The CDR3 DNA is TGTGCCAGCAGCGGGACAGGGAGGAACGAGCAGTACTTC.

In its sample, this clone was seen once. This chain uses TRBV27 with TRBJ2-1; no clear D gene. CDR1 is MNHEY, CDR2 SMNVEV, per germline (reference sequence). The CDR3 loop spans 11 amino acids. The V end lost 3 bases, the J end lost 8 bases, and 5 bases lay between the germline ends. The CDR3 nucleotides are TGTGCCAGCAGTTTCGCCGATGAGCAGTTCTTC. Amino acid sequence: CASSFADEQFF.

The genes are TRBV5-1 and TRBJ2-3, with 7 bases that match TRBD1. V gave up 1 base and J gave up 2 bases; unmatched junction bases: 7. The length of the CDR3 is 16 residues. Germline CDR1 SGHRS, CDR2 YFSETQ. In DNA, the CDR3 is TGCGCCAGCAGCTTGACGAGACAGGGAGTCACAGATACGCAGTATTTT. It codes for CASSLTRQGVTDTQYF.

In nucleotides, the CDR3 is TGTGCCAGCAGCCGACTAGCGGGGGTCTACACAGATACGCAGTATTTT. Amino acids: CASSRLAGVYTDTQYF. J is TRBJ2-3 and V is TRBV5-6, with 12 positions matching TRBD2. CDR3 length: 16 residues. The ends lost 4 bases at V and 2 bases at J; junction bases unmatched: 5. Germline V gene data show CDR1 as SGHDT and CDR2 as YYEEEE.

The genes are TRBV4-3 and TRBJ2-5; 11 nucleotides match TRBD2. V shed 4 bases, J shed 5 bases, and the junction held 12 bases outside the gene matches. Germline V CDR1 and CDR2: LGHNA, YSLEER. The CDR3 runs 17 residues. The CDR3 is CASSPGASGGMLETQYF. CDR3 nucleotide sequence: TGCGCCAGCAGCCCCGGGGCTAGCGGGGGGATGTTGGAGACCCAGTACTTC.

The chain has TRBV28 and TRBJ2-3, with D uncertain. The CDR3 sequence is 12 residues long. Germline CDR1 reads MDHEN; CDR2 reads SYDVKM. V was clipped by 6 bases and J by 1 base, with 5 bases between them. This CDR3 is CASSPRTDTQYF. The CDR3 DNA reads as TGTGCCAGCAGCCCACGCACAGATACGCAGTATTTT.

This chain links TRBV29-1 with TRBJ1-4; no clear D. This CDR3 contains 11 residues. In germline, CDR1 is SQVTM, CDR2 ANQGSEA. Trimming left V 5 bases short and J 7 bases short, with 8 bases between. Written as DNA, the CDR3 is TGCAGCGTTTTTTTTCGTGAAAAACTGTTTTTT. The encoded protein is CSVFFREKLFF.

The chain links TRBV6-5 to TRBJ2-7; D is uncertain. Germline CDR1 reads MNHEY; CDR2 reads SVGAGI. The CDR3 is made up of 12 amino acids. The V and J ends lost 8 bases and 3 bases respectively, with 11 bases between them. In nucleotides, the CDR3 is TGTGCCAGCTCGCCGGAGAGCTACGAGCAGTACGTC. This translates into CASSPESYEQYV.

The CDR3 region is CSVEGWGQVNTGELFF. CDR3 nucleotides: TGCAGCGTTGAGGGATGGGGACAGGTGAACACCGGGGAGCTGTTTTTT. This chain links TRBV29-1 with TRBJ2-2; 8 bases line up with TRBD1. V was pared by 3 bases and J by 1 base, with 7 bases of the junction left unmatched. The germline gives CDR1 SQVTM, CDR2 ANQGSEA. The CDR3 extends over 16 amino acids.

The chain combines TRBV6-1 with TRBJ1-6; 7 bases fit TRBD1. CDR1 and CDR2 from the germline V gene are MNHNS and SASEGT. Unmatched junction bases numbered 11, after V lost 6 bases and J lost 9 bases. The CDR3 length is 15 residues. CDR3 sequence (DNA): TGTGCCAGCAGGCAAACAGGGGACGGTCGTTCACCCCTCCACTTT. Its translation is CASRQTGDGRSPLHF.

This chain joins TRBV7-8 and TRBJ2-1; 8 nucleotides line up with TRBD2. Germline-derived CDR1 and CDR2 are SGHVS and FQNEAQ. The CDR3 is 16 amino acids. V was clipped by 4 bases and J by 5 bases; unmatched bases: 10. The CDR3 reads CASSSRGARPDNEQFF. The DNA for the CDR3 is TGTGCCAGCAGCTCGCGGGGGGCCCGACCTGACAATGAGCAGTTCTTC.

CDR3 in DNA: TGTGCCAGCAGCTTGGACGGTTACGAGCAGTACGTC. Its translation is CASSLDGYEQYV. The chain combines TRBV4-2 with TRBJ2-7, with D hard to call. Germline CDR1 is LGHNA and CDR2 is YNFKEQ. Trimming shortened V by 5 bases and J by 4 bases, and 9 bases separated the two germline ends. The CDR3 spans 12 residues.

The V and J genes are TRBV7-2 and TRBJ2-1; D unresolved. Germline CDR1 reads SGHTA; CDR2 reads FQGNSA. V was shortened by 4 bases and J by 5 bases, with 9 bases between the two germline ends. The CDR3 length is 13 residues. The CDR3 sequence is CASSSPVHNEQFF. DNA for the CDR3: TGTGCCAGCAGCTCACCTGTCCACAATGAGCAGTTCTTC. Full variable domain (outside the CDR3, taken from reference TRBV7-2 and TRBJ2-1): GAGVSQSPSNKVTEKGKDVELRCDPISGHTALYWYRQSLGQGLEFLIYFQGNSAPDKSGLPSDRFSAERTGGSVSTLTIQRTQQEDSAVYLCASSSPVHNEQFFGPGTRLTVL.

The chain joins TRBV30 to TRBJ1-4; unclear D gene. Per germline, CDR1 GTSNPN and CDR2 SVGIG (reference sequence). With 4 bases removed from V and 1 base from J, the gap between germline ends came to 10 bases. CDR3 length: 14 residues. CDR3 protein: CAWKRVETNEKLFF. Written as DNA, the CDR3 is TGTGCCTGGAAGCGCGTGGAAACTAATGAAAAACTGTTTTTT.

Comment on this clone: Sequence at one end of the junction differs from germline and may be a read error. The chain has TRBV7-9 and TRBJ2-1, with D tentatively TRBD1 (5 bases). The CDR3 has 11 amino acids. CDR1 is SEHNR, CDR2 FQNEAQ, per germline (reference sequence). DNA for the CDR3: TGTGCCAGCAGCCGCGACAGAGTCGCACTCTTC. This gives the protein CASSRDRVALF.

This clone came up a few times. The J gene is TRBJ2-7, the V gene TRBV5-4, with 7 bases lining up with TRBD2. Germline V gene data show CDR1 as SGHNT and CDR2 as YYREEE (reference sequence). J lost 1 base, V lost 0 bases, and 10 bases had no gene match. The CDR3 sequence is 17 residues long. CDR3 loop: CASSLGTSSRFSYEQYF. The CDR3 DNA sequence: TGTGCCAGCAGCTTGGGGACTAGTTCAAGATTTTCCTACGAGCAGTACTTC.

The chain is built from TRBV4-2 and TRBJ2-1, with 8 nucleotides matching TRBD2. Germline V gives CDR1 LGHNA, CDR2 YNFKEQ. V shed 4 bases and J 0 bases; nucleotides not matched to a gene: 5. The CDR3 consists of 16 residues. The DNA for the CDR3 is TGTGCCAGCAGCCTTTCGAGCGGGAGCTCCTACAATGAGCAGTTCTTC. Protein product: CASSLSSGSSYNEQFF.

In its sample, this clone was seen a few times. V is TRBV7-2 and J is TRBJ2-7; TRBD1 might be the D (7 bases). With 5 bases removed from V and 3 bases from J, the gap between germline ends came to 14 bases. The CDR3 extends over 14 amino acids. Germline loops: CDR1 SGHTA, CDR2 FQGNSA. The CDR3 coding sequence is TGTGCCAGCAGCGTATACAGGGGAGGCTACGAGCAGTACTTC. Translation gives CASSVYRGGYEQYF.

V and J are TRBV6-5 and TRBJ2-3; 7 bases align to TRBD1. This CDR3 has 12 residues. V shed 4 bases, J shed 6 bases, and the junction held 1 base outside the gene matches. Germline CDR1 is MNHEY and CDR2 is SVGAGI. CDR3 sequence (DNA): TGTGCCAGCAGTTCACAGGGGGATACGCAGTATTTT. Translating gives CASSSQGDTQYF.

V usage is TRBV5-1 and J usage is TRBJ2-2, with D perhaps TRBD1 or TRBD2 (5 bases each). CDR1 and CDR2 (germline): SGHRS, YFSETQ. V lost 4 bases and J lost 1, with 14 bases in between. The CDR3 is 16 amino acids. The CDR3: CASSPTGTGNTGELFF. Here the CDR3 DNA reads TGCGCCAGCAGCCCTACCGGGACGGGGAACACCGGGGAGCTGTTTTTT.

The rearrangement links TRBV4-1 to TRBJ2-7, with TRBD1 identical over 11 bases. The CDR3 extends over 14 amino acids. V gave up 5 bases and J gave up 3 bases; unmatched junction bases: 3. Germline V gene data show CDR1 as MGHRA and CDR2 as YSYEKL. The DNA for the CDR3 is TGCGCCAGCAGCGGGACAGGGGGAATCTACGAGCAGTACTTC. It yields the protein CASSGTGGIYEQYF.

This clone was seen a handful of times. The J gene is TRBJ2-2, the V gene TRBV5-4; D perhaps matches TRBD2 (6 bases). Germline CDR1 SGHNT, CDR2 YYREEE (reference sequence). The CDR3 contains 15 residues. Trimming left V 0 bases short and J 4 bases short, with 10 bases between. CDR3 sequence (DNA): TGTGCCAGCAGCTTGGAGGCGGGACGCACCGGGGAGCTGTTTTTT. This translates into CASSLEAGRTGELFF.

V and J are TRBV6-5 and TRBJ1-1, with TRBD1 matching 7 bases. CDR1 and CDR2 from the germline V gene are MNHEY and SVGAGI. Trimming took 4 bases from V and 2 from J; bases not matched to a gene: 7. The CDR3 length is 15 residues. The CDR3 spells CASSSTGTDNTEAFF. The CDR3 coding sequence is TGTGCCAGCAGTTCAACCGGGACAGACAACACTGAAGCTTTCTTT.

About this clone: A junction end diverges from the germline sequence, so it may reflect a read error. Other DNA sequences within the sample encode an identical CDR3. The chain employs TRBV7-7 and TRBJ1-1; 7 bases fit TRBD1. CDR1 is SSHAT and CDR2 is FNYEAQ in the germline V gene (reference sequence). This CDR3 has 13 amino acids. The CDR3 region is CASSFDRDTEAFF. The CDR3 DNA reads TGTGCTAGCAGCTTTGACAGGGACACTGAAGCTTTCTTT.

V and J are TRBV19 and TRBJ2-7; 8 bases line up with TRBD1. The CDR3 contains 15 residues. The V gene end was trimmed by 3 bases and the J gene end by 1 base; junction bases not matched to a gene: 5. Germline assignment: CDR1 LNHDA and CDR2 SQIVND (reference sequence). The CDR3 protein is CASSIPRQGSYEQYF. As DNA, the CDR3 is TGTGCCAGTAGTATCCCCCGACAGGGGTCCTACGAGCAGTACTTC.

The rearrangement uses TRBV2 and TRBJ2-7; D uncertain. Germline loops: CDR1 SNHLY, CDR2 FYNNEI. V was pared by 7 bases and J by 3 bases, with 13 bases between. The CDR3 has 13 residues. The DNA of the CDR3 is TGTGCCAGCACCCCCCTGGAAGGCTACGAGCAGTACTTC. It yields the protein CASTPLEGYEQYF.

The CDR3 DNA reads TGCAGCGTTGCTTACCCGGGACAGGGTAACTATGGCTACACCTTC. Protein product: CSVAYPGQGNYGYTF. The chain has TRBV29-1 and TRBJ1-2; 9 nucleotides match TRBD1. V trimming: 4 bases; J trimming: 1 base; junction bases outside the gene matches: 7. Germline values: CDR1 SQVTM, CDR2 ANQGSEA. The CDR3 contains 15 residues.

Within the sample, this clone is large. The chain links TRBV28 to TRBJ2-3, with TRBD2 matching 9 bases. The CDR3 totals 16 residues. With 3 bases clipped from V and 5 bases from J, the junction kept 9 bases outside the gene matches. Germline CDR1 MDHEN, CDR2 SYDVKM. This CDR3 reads CASSLVSRLAVDTQYF. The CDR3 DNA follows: TGTGCCAGCAGTTTGGTTTCTAGACTAGCGGTAGATACGCAGTATTTT.

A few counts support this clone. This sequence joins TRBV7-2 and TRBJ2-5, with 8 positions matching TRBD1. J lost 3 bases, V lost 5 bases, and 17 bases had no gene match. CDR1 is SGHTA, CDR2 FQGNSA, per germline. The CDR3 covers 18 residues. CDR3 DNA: TGTGCCAGCAGCACAATATGGCAGGGGGCGCTTGGTGAAGAGACCCAGTACTTC. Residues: CASSTIWQGALGEETQYF.

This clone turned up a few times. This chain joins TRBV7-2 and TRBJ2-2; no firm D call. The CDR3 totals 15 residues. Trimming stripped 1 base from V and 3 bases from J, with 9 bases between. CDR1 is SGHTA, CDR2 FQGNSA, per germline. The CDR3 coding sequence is TGTGCCAGCAGCTTAGAGGCAGTATACACCGGGGAGCTGTTTTTT. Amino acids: CASSLEAVYTGELFF.

The CDR3 sequence is CASSPQGAFGTDTQYF. CDR3 coding DNA: TGTGCCAGTAGTCCTCAGGGGGCGTTTGGCACAGATACGCAGTATTTT. V usage is TRBV19 and J usage is TRBJ2-3; TRBD1 matches 8 bases. With V trimmed by 5 bases and J by 1 base, 8 bases remained unmatched. This CDR3 has 16 amino acids. The germline V gene has CDR1 LNHDA and CDR2 SQIVND (reference sequence). Drawing the rest from reference TRBV19 and TRBJ2-3, the complete variable domain is DGGITQSPKYLFRKEGQNVTLSCEQNLNHDAMYWYRQDPGQGLRLIYYSQIVNDFQKGDIAEGYSVSREKKESFPLTVTSAQKNPTAFYLCASSPQGAFGTDTQYFGPGTRLTVL.